These T cell receptor beta chains were read from a single sample in a study of response to subunit inactivated influenza vaccine. Using its own MiXCR run on the RT-PCR reads, TCRdb lists one record per CDR3 protein. The sample contains some 500,000 distinct CDR3 sequences, roughly 23% of which appear only once. The sequences come from CD4+ T cells sorted from PBMCs, collected roughly 5 days after vaccination. These receptors were collected from a man in his forties or fifties who received an inactivated influenza vaccine. The CDR3 runs from the conserved cysteine through the conserved F or W. D genes are given only for firm matches. Size tells how often a clone was seen (once, few, many) or the class of an expanded clone, and some rows leave it out.

cdr3_aa cdr3_nt clone_size j_call v_call d_call
CSARGPSGANTGELFF TGCAGTGCTAGAGGCCCTAGCGGGGCGAACACCGGGGAGCTGTTTTTT - TRBJ2-2 TRBV20-1 TRBD2
CASSPRLPRTGGYTQYF TGTGCCAGCTCACCACGACTACCTCGGACAGGGGGCTACACGCAGTATTTT few TRBJ2-3 TRBV18 TRBD1
CSARVGSGTDTQYF TGCAGTGCTAGAGTAGGTAGCGGCACAGATACGCAGTATTTT many TRBJ2-3 TRBV20-1 -
CASSFQQPTKQYF TGTGCCAGCAGTTTTCAACAGCCAACCAAACAGTACTTC - TRBJ2-7 TRBV12-3/TRBV12-4 -
CASSLRFYEQFF TGTGCCAGCAGCTTAAGGTTCTATGAGCAGTTCTTC many TRBJ2-1 TRBV7-2 -
CASTQSLIAPYEQYF TGTGCCAGCACCCAAAGTTTGATAGCGCCCTACGAGCAGTACTTC - TRBJ2-7 TRBV6-1 -
CASSSDVQGYEQYF TGTGCCAGCAGCTCAGACGTCCAGGGCTACGAGCAGTACTTC - TRBJ2-7 TRBV7-6 -
CASSLWAGTSGRIRYNEQFF TGTGCCAGCAGCCTATGGGCCGGGACTAGCGGGAGGATACGATACAATGAGCAGTTCTTC few TRBJ2-1 TRBV6-2/TRBV6-3 TRBD2
CASRSDGESSYNEQFF TGTGCCAGCAGGTCCGACGGCGAAAGCTCCTACAATGAGCAGTTCTTC few TRBJ2-1 TRBV4-2 -
CASSTTGVGDEQYF TGTGCCAGCAGTACGACAGGGGTTGGCGACGAGCAGTACTTC - TRBJ2-7 TRBV9 TRBD1
CASSQGRTVYGYTF TGTGCCAGCAGCCAAGGGAGGACAGTCTATGGCTACACCTTC - TRBJ1-2 TRBV6-1 -
CASSDSRRLAGVQETQYF TGTGCCAGCAGTGACTCGAGGCGGCTAGCGGGGGTACAAGAGACCCAGTACTTC - TRBJ2-5 TRBV6-4 TRBD2
CATRDGSYNEQFF TGTGCCACCAGGGACGGCTCCTACAATGAGCAGTTCTTC - TRBJ2-1 TRBV19 -
CASSWETREETQYF TGTGCCAGCAGCTGGGAGACAAGGGAAGAGACCCAGTACTTC - TRBJ2-5 TRBV5-5 -
CASSRTSAGRGGYTF TGTGCCAGCAGCCGTACATCGGCAGGAAGGGGAGGCTACACCTTC - TRBJ1-2 TRBV28 -
CASSQDLDGGTRRQQYF TGTGCCAGCAGCCAAGATCTGGATGGCGGGACCCGTCGACAGCAGTATTTT - TRBJ2-3 TRBV3-1 -